Listed here is a single TCR beta chain. Antigen specificity is unknown. The record originates from a study of T cells in Graves' hyperthyroidism and ophthalmopathy. Study information: Specimen type is peripheral blood, collected at initial diagnosis prior to any treatment.

Study observations and caveats: Median prediction lead before ophthalmopathy onset was around 6.9 months with the model.

Graves' hyperthyroidism qualified as stable when ophthalmopathy did not progress within 18 months. Uncontrolled infections, other autoimmune diseases, pregnancy or lactation led to exclusion of patients. TCR beta CDR3 region amplification was performed from RNA transcripts. An initial round of RT-PCR targeting the TCR CDR3 relied on the HTBI primer set. A single record per CDR3 protein comes from TCRdb applying MiXCR to the multiplex PCR reads. The sample lists about 210,000 distinct CDR3 sequences; 15% to 20% were seen once. The V segment lost 5 bases and the J segment 1 base; nucleotides outside the gene matches: 4. CDR3 size: 15 residues. Germline V gives CDR1 ENHRY, CDR2 SYGVKD.

The receptor comes from a man in his forties or fifties with Graves' hyperthyroidism. What was sequenced was blood. The J gene is TRBJ2-7, the V gene TRBV10-3; TRBD2 agrees at 11 bases. CDR3 region: CAISSGTSGSYEQYF. In DNA, the CDR3 is TGTGCCATCAGTTCCGGGACTAGCGGTTCCTACGAGCAGTACTTC.